This T cell receptor (beta chain) originates from a study of PD-L1 blockade in urothelial cancer. Study information: Patients went on atezolizumab in the mid-2010s, receiving 1,200 mg intravenously every 3 weeks.

Sequencing was performed with immunoSEQ multiplex PCR; in TCRdb, only in-frame clones are kept and a portion is missing. The sample records 40,000 or so clones, over 75% being singletons. This sequence originates from a man between 65 and 80 years old with urothelial cancer. Sample: PBMCs, taken around atezolizumab (anti-PD-L1) treatment.

Written as DNA, the CDR3 is TGCGCCAGCAGCCAAGGCCGGACTTACTTGGCCGGGGAGCTGTTTTTT. As protein: CASSQGRTYLAGELFF. The rearrangement links TRBV4-3 to TRBJ2-2; D perhaps matches TRBD2 (5 bases). Germline loops: CDR1 LGHNA, CDR2 YSLEER. The CDR3 length is 16 residues. The V end lost 1 base, the J end lost 6 bases, and 15 bases lay between the germline ends.